One and the same sample provided the 11 T cell receptor beta chains below, sequenced in a study of blood T cell repertoires in COVID-19. Assay used: immunoSEQ multiplex PCR; TCRdb lists only in-frame clones, some missing. Among 360,000 or so clones listed, under 90% were seen once. Sequencing was done on a sample of PBMCs or T cells enriched from blood (not recorded which). Receptors originate from a woman between 25 and 40 years old who had recovered from COVID-19.

V gene TRBV21-1 combines with J gene TRBJ2-7; no DNA check was done on the table's D call, TRBD1. TRBV21-1 corresponds to a pseudogene. This CDR3 is 18 amino acids long. DNA for the CDR3: TGTGCCAGCAGCAAGCCGAAGACGCCGGGACAGGGTGCCCACGAGCAGTACTTC. It yields the protein CASSKPKTPGQGAHEQYF.

The chain is built from TRBV3-1 (or the pseudogene TRBV3-2) and TRBJ1-1; TRBD1 is a possible D gene (6 bases). The CDR3 sequence is 13 residues long. Germline V gene lookup returns CDR1 LGHDT and CDR2 YNNKEL (reference sequence). Trimming stripped 7 bases from V and 0 bases from J, with 9 bases between. This CDR3 reads CASTGQMNTEAFF. As DNA, the CDR3 is TGTGCCAGCACCGGACAGATGAACACTGAAGCTTTCTTT.

The V gene is TRBV10-3, the J gene TRBJ2-7; unclear D gene. The CDR3 consists of 13 residues. Trimming took off 10 bases at V and 0 bases at J, with 13 bases between the two ends. CDR1 is ENHRY, CDR2 SYGVKD, per germline. DNA for the CDR3: TGTGCCACCGTCCCGCCAGGCTCCTACGAGCAGTACTTC. It encodes CATVPPGSYEQYF.

The chain joins TRBV21-1 to TRBJ1-4; whether TRBD1, the table's D call, matches the DNA was not checked. TRBV21-1 is a pseudogene. The CDR3 has 18 residues. The CDR3 sequence is CASSAKTGEGALDEKLFF. The CDR3 DNA sequence: TGTGCCAGCAGCGCAAAGACAGGGGAAGGGGCCTTGGATGAAAAACTGTTTTTT.

V usage is TRBV30 and J usage is TRBJ2-7, with a weak D call TRBD2 (6 bases). Germline CDR1 is GTSNPN and CDR2 is SVGIG (reference sequence). The CDR3 is made up of 12 amino acids. Trimming took 0 bases from V and 3 from J, leaving 6 bases between them. This CDR3 reads CAWSVAGYEQYF. For the CDR3, the DNA is TGTGCCTGGAGTGTAGCGGGCTACGAGCAGTACTTC.

The CDR3 loop is CASSLTAGGNEQFF. CDR3 DNA sequence: TGTGCCAGCAGCTTGACAGCGGGAGGTAATGAGCAGTTCTTC. The V gene is TRBV5-6, the J gene TRBJ2-1, with TRBD2 matching 9 bases. This CDR3 comprises 14 residues. Germline-derived CDR1 and CDR2 are SGHDT and YYEEEE. V was pared by 1 base and J by 7 bases, with 3 bases of the junction left unmatched.

The table lists this clone with many counts. The V call is TRBV18, the J call TRBJ1-1, with D perhaps TRBD1 (6 bases). The CDR3 extends over 14 amino acids. V shed 4 bases and J shed 3 bases, with 12 bases lying between them. Germline V gene data show CDR1 as KGHSH and CDR2 as LQKENI. This CDR3 is CASSLQPGDTEAFF. The CDR3 nucleotides are TGTGCCAGCTCACTGCAGCCAGGGGACACTGAAGCTTTCTTT.

The V call is TRBV7-6, the J call TRBJ2-6; no definite D call. CDR1 and CDR2 (germline): SGHVS, FNYEAQ. Trimming pared 5 bases from V and 0 bases from J, leaving 11 bases between. This CDR3 contains 16 residues. The CDR3 coding sequence is TGTGCCAGCAGCCTCACTCGCATCTCTGGGGCCAACGTCCTGACTTTC. It codes for CASSLTRISGANVLTF.

CDR3 protein: CATGGDTYEQYF. CDR3 nucleotides: TGTGCTACAGGGGGCGACACCTACGAGCAGTACTTC. The rearrangement joins TRBV7-2 to TRBJ2-7, with TRBD1 identical over 9 bases. Germline V CDR1 and CDR2: SGHTA, FQGNSA. This CDR3 contains 12 residues.

The chain is built from TRBV18 and TRBJ1-2; D is perhaps TRBD1 (6 bases). Germline V gene sequence: CDR1 KGHSH, CDR2 LQKENI. The CDR3 covers 13 residues. Trimming shortened V by 5 bases and J by 4 bases, and 11 bases separated the two germline ends. CDR3 protein: CASSVQGPYGYTF. DNA for the CDR3: TGTGCCAGCTCAGTACAGGGACCCTATGGCTACACCTTC.

Many counts were recorded for this clone. The chain couples TRBV6-2 or TRBV6-3 to TRBJ2-5; 10 positions match TRBD1. The CDR3 length is 15 residues. Germline V gives CDR1 MNHEY, CDR2 SVGEGT. V dropped 6 bases and J dropped 6; count of bases not matched to a gene: 10. CDR3 region: CASSTGQGEIKTQYF. The CDR3 DNA reads as TGTGCCAGCAGCACCGGACAGGGGGAGATTAAGACCCAGTACTTC.